These 18 T cell receptor beta chains originate from one sample sequenced in a study of blood T cell repertoires in COVID-19. The protocol was immunoSEQ multiplex PCR, while the TCRdb copy is restricted to in-frame clones and leaves out a portion. The sample carries 200,000 to 250,000 clones, 84% recorded once. Source material: peripheral blood. The receptors here all came from a woman in her forties or fifties with active or convalescent COVID-19.

The chain uses TRBV3-1 (or the pseudogene TRBV3-2) and TRBJ1-3; 7 nucleotides align to TRBD1. Germline CDR1 is LGHDT and CDR2 is YNNKEL (reference sequence). V lost 8 bases to trimming and J lost 0 bases; unmatched junction nucleotides: 7. This CDR3 has 15 amino acids. The CDR3 coding sequence is TGTGCCAGCGGGCTGACAGGGCCCTCTGGAAACACCATATATTTT. It encodes CASGLTGPSGNTIYF.

The chain employs TRBV5-1 and TRBJ1-5; D remains ambiguous. Trimming left V 0 bases short and J 7 bases short, with 11 bases between. CDR1 is SGHRS, CDR2 YFSETQ, per germline. The CDR3 extends over 14 amino acids. The CDR3: CASSLGGGQQPQHF. CDR3 bases: TGCGCCAGCAGCTTGGGCGGCGGGCAACAGCCCCAGCATTTT.

The rearrangement uses TRBV6-5 and TRBJ2-6, with TRBD2 as a possible D gene (6 bases). Trimming cost V 2 bases and J 0 bases, with 8 bases left between them. This CDR3 has 16 residues. Germline CDR1 and CDR2: MNHEY and SVGAGI. The CDR3 reads CASSYVSGSGANVLTF. The CDR3 nucleotides read TGTGCCAGCAGTTACGTTAGCGGCTCTGGGGCCAACGTCCTGACTTTC.

The chain uses TRBV9 and TRBJ2-3, with 8 bases identical to TRBD1. V was pared by 3 bases and J by 2 bases, with 8 bases of the junction left unmatched. The CDR3 is 16 amino acids. From germline, CDR1 is SGDLS and CDR2 YYNGEE. The DNA for the CDR3 is TGTGCCAGCAGCGACTACGACAGGGGACCCACAGATACGCAGTATTTT. The encoded protein is CASSDYDRGPTDTQYF.

The chain links TRBV6-4 to TRBJ1-2; tentative D call: TRBD1 (6 bases). Germline V lookup: CDR1 MRHNA, CDR2 SNTAGT. The CDR3 spans 16 residues. V lost 3 bases and J 7 bases, leaving 21 bases between the germline ends. The CDR3 DNA sequence: TGTGCCAGCAGTGAGAGGCCAACAGGGTCTCGAGTTGGCTACACCTTC. It translates to CASSERPTGSRVGYTF.

This sequence joins TRBV11-2 and TRBJ1-2; tentatively, D is TRBD1 (5 bases). Trimming pared 5 bases from V and 6 bases from J, leaving 16 bases between. The CDR3 covers 14 residues. Germline CDR1 reads SGHAT; CDR2 reads FQNNGV. CDR3 sequence: CASSPSRGSHGYTF. For the CDR3, the DNA is TGTGCCAGCAGCCCAAGTCGGGGGTCCCATGGCTACACCTTC.

The table lists this clone with a count of one. The chain's CDR3 is CASSRQGNGYTF. The CDR3 region has the DNA TGTGCCAGCAGCCGCCAGGGGAACGGCTACACCTTC. This rearrangement joins TRBV28 to TRBJ1-2, with D possibly TRBD1 on 6 matching bases. The V gene lost 6 bases and the J gene lost 8 bases, with 13 bases spanning the gap. Germline assignment: CDR1 MDHEN and CDR2 SYDVKM. The CDR3 consists of 12 residues.

This clone was picked up a small number of times. Relative to the germline gene, one junction end is altered; a read error may explain this. The chain carries TRBV28 and TRBJ1-2; 7 bases map to TRBD1. This CDR3 is built from 14 residues. Germline V gives CDR1 MDHEN, CDR2 SYDVKM. CDR3 region: CASSPPGQVLRLLF. The CDR3 DNA reads TGTGCCAGCAGTCCCCCAGGACAGGTTTTGCGCCTTCTCTTC.

This clone appeared once. The chain couples TRBV28 to TRBJ2-4; TRBD1 agrees at 8 bases. Per the germline V gene, CDR1 is MDHEN and CDR2 is SYDVKM. The CDR3 runs 14 residues. The trim removed 5 bases at V and 4 bases at J, leaving 4 bases unmatched. This CDR3 reads CASSPRTGKNIQYF. CDR3 coding DNA: TGTGCCAGCAGTCCCCGGACAGGGAAAAACATTCAGTACTTC.

The chain recombines TRBV12-3 or TRBV12-4 with TRBJ1-1, with D maybe TRBD1 (6 bases). With 3 bases removed from V and 3 bases from J, the gap between germline ends came to 8 bases. This CDR3 is built from 13 residues. CDR3 nucleotides: TGTGCCAGCAGTTTGGGGGCCCACACTGAAGCTTTCTTT. Translating it yields CASSLGAHTEAFF.

This clone appeared a single time. The junction differs from germline at one of its ends, possibly a read error. The CDR3 bases are TGTGCCAGCAGGGAAGATTCTAGTGAGCAGTTCTTC. Translation: CASREDSSEQFF. This chain uses TRBV2 with TRBJ2-1; no firm D call. In germline, CDR1 is SNHLY, CDR2 FYNNEI. The CDR3 consists of 12 residues.

This rearrangement joins TRBV18 to TRBJ2-6; D is perhaps TRBD1 (6 bases). V was shortened by 3 bases and J by 4 bases, with 7 bases between the two germline ends. CDR3 length equals 14 residues. Germline loops: CDR1 KGHSH, CDR2 LQKENI. The CDR3 DNA sequence: TGTGCCAGCTCACCGGGGGCGGGGGCCAACGTCCTGACTTTC. This encodes CASSPGAGANVLTF.

This clone has just one count. This chain links TRBV5-6 with TRBJ2-5, with a tentative D call TRBD1 (6 bases). Per germline, CDR1 SGHDT and CDR2 YYEEEE. The CDR3 spans 15 residues. V was shortened by 1 base and J by 5 bases, with 15 bases between the two germline ends. For the CDR3, the DNA is TGTGCCAGCAGCTTGTCGCCAGGGGTCCGCGAGACCCAGTACTTC. Amino acids: CASSLSPGVRETQYF.

This clone was counted many times. Additional DNA sequences in this sample encode the identical CDR3. The chain uses TRBV3-1 (or the pseudogene TRBV3-2) and TRBJ2-3; the D gene is possibly TRBD2 (7 bases). Trimming cost V 1 base and J 4 bases, with 9 bases left between them. Germline CDR1 reads LGHDT; CDR2 reads YNNKEL (reference sequence). The CDR3 is made up of 14 amino acids. CDR3 in amino acids: CASSQGGGADTQYF. The DNA for the CDR3 is TGTGCCAGCAGCCAAGGAGGGGGGGCAGATACGCAGTATTTT.

The chain couples TRBV28 to TRBJ1-1; a possible D gene is TRBD1 (6 bases). The length of the CDR3 is 13 residues. The germline CDR1 and CDR2 sequences are MDHEN and SYDVKM. The ends were cut back, 5 bases at V and 4 bases at J, with 11 bases in the middle. The CDR3, as DNA: TGTGCCAGCAGTACAGGGTTCAGCACTGAAGCTTTCTTT. Translating it yields CASSTGFSTEAFF. The variable domain in full, completed from reference TRBV28 and TRBJ1-1, reads DVKVTQSSRYLVKRTGEKVFLECVQDMDHENMFWYRQDPGLGLRLIYFSYDVKMKEKGDIPEGYSVSREKKERFSLILESASTNQTSMYLCASSTGFSTEAFFGQGTRLTVV.

V is TRBV7-9 and J is TRBJ2-1; 8 nucleotides agree with TRBD1. V dropped 8 bases and J dropped 5; count of bases not matched to a gene: 14. The CDR3 runs 16 residues. Per the germline V gene, CDR1 is SEHNR and CDR2 is FQNEAQ (reference sequence). The CDR3 DNA reads as TGTGCCAGCGGGCGGCGGACAGGGATAGAGGACAATGAGCAGTTCTTC. It encodes CASGRRTGIEDNEQFF.

The V gene is TRBV12-3 or TRBV12-4, the J gene TRBJ2-5, with 10 bases matching TRBD2. The CDR3 totals 13 residues. With V trimmed by 3 bases and J by 8 bases, 3 bases remained unmatched. CDR3 nucleotide sequence: TGTGCCAGCAGTTTTCTAGCGGGAGACACCCAGTACTTC. Translated: CASSFLAGDTQYF.

The chain is built from TRBV6-1 and TRBJ2-7, with 9 bases that match TRBD1. V lost 2 bases, J lost 4 bases, and 30 bases stayed unmatched. The CDR3 has 23 amino acids. Germline V lookup: CDR1 MNHNS, CDR2 SASEGT. CDR3 DNA sequence: TGTGCCAGCAGTGAAACCGGGACAGGGTTTTTGGGATCACCAAATCGGGGGCCTTACGAGCAGTACGTC. The encoded protein is CASSETGTGFLGSPNRGPYEQYV.